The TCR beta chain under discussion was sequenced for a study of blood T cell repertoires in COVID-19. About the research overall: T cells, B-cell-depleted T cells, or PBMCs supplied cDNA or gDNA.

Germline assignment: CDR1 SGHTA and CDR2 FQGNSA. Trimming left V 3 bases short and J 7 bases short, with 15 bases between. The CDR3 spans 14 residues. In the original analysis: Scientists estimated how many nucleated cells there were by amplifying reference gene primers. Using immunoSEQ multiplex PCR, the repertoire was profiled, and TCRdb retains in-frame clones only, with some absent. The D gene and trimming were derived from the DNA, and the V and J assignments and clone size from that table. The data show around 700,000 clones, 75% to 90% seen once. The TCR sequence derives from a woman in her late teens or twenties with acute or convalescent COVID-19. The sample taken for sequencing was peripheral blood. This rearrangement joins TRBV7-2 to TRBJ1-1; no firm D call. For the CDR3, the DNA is TGTGCCAGCAGCTTGAAGTCGGGAAGCATTGAAGCTTTCTTT. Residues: CASSLKSGSIEAFF. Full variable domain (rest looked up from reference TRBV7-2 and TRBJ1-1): GAGVSQSPSNKVTEKGKDVELRCDPISGHTALYWYRQSLGQGLEFLIYFQGNSAPDKSGLPSDRFSAERTGGSVSTLTIQRTQQEDSAVYLCASSLKSGSIEAFFGQGTRLTVV.